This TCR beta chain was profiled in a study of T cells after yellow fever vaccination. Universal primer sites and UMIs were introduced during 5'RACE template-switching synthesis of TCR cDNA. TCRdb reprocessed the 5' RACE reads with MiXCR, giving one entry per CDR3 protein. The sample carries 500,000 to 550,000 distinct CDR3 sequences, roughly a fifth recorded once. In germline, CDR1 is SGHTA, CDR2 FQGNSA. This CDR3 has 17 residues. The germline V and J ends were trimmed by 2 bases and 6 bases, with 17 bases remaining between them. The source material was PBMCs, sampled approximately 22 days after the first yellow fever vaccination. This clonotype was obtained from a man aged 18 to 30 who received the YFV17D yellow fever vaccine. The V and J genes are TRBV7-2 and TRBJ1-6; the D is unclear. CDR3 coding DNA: TGTGCCAGCAGCTTAATGAGCGTGGCAGGAGCTAATTCACCCCTCCACTTT. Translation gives CASSLMSVAGANSPLHF.